The next 8 T cell receptor beta chains were all read from a single sample in a study of T cells in Graves' hyperthyroidism and ophthalmopathy. What was amplified from RNA transcripts were TCR beta CDR3 regions. The TCR CDR3 first-round RT-PCR relied on the HTBI primer set. TCRdb passed the multiplex PCR reads through MiXCR, listing each CDR3 protein once. The table lists 130,000 to 150,000 distinct CDR3 sequences, over 20% of them singletons. Input material: blood. The receptors come from a woman in her fifties or sixties with Graves' hyperthyroidism that later progressed to Graves' ophthalmopathy.

Concerning this clonotype itself: A much larger clone differs from this one at a single base, so this may be a read error. The genes are TRBV4-1 and TRBJ2-7, with 10 bases lining up with TRBD2. Germline V lookup: CDR1 MGHRA, CDR2 YSYEKL. This CDR3 comprises 16 residues. CDR3 sequence (DNA): TGCGCCTGCAGCCATGGTCTAGCGGGAGAGGCCTACGAGCAGTACTTC. Protein product: CACSHGLAGEAYEQYF.

This clonotype was recorded at least ten times. The chain is built from TRBV12-3 or TRBV12-4 and TRBJ2-3; D remains ambiguous. The germline V and J ends were trimmed by 7 bases and 2 bases, with 7 bases remaining between them. The CDR3 length is 12 residues. DNA of the CDR3: TGTGCCAGCACCAACTACACAGATACGCAGTATTTT. It is translated as CASTNYTDTQYF.

The V and J genes are TRBV3-1 and TRBJ2-5; either TRBD1 or TRBD2 may supply D (5 bases each). Germline V CDR1 and CDR2: LGHDT, YNNKEL (reference sequence). CDR3 length: 18 amino acids. Trimming shortened V by 4 bases and J by 1 base, and 22 bases separated the two germline ends. DNA for the CDR3: TGTGCCAGCAGCCTGGAGGCGATCGGCAGGGCCCCCCAAGAGACCCAGTACTTC. This encodes CASSLEAIGRAPQETQYF.

This clonotype came up many times. The rearrangement uses TRBV6-1 and TRBJ1-5; no clear D gene. Germline assignment: CDR1 MNHNS and CDR2 SASEGT. This CDR3 region has 16 residues. The ends were cut back, 5 bases at V and 1 base at J, with 15 bases in the middle. The CDR3 here is CASSTLRDRSNQPQHF. CDR3 DNA sequence: TGTGCCAGCAGTACATTAAGAGACCGGAGCAATCAGCCCCAGCATTTT.

There are a few counts of this clonotype. This may come from a read error, since a much larger clone is one base off. This chain connects TRBV5-5 to TRBJ2-1; D remains unclear. The V gene lost 0 bases and the J gene lost 4 bases, with 14 bases spanning the gap. Germline V gives CDR1 SGHKS, CDR2 YYEKEE (reference sequence). CDR3 length: 16 amino acids. CDR3 sequence: CASSLERSPLYNEQFF. DNA for the CDR3: TGTGCCAGCAGCTTGGAAAGGAGCCCCCTTTACAATGAGCAGTTCTTC.

This clonotype came up many times. The chain couples TRBV5-5 to TRBJ1-1, with 8 bases that match TRBD1. V lost 6 bases and J lost 4; bases outside the gene matches: 14. The CDR3 runs to 16 residues. Germline loops: CDR1 SGHKS, CDR2 YYEKEE (reference sequence). The chain's CDR3 is CASTIRGRGSSTEAFF. CDR3 nucleotide sequence: TGTGCCAGCACAATCAGGGGGCGCGGGTCATCCACTGAAGCTTTCTTT.

This clonotype was observed at least ten times. The chain combines TRBV6-1 with TRBJ2-7, with 9 bases fitting TRBD1. The CDR3 is 14 residues long. The trim removed 6 bases at V and 3 bases at J, leaving 6 bases unmatched. Germline V gene sequence: CDR1 MNHNS, CDR2 SASEGT. Here the CDR3 reads CASRPGQGRYEQYF. In DNA form, the CDR3 reads TGTGCCAGCAGGCCGGGACAGGGACGCTACGAGCAGTACTTC.

This clonotype showed up many times. The CDR3 is CASSLAGTLYEQYF. CDR3 nucleotides: TGTGCCAGCAGCTTAGCAGGAACCCTCTACGAGCAGTACTTC. The chain employs TRBV11-2 and TRBJ2-7; D remains ambiguous. This CDR3 has 14 residues. V gave up 1 base and J gave up 3 bases, with 10 bases separating them. Germline CDR1 is SGHAT and CDR2 is FQNNGV. The whole variable domain, remainder taken from reference TRBV11-2 and TRBJ2-7, is EAGVAQSPRYKIIEKRQSVAFWCNPISGHATLYWYQQILGQGPKLLIQFQNNGVVDDSQLPKDRFSAERLKGVDSTLKIQPAKLEDSAVYLCASSLAGTLYEQYFGPGTRLTVT.